Reported below is one T cell receptor (beta chain). An end of the junction does not agree with germline; a read error may underlie this. These data come from a study of blood T cell repertoires in COVID-19. Germline V gene sequence: CDR1 SGHTA, CDR2 FQGNSA. The CDR3 spans 15 residues. Method: immunoSEQ multiplex PCR; TCRdb's copy keeps in-frame clones and lacks some. The sample lists roughly 170,000 clones, roughly 80% occurring once. The clonotype was recovered from a woman aged 45-59 years who had recovered from COVID-19. The material sequenced was PBMCs or T cells enriched from blood (not recorded which). This chain uses TRBV7-2 with TRBJ1-4, with D possibly being TRBD1 (5 bases). This CDR3 reads CASSAQGPTNEKLFF. Here the CDR3 DNA reads TGTGCCAGCAGCGCCCAGGGCCCAACTAATGAAAAGCTGTTTTTT.